Given below is one T cell receptor beta chain in context. All gene names here are mouse names. The read ends 1 residue early relative to the CDR3; the germline J gene fills the gap. The protocol was immunoSEQ multiplex PCR, while the TCRdb copy is restricted to in-frame clones and leaves out a portion. Of around 7,700 clones in the sample, roughly 34% were seen once. The data belong to a study of tissue T cells after allogeneic stem cell transplantation. This CDR3 is 13 amino acids long. V shed 2 bases, J shed 6 bases, and the junction held 4 bases outside the gene matches. The germline V gene encodes CDR1 GKSSPN and CDR2 SITVG. As to time point: mouse harvest day 14 after allogeneic transplant. Mouse grafts combined 10^7 T-cell-depleted bone marrow cells with 10^6 splenic CD5+ T cells.

The sequencing sample was made of skin. The sequence was collected from a female BALB/c mouse given C57BL/6 T cells with graft-versus-host disease after an allogeneic hematopoietic cell transplant. The V and J genes are TRBV31 and TRBJ2-1, with TRBD1 identical over 7 bases. The part of the CDR3 DNA that was read is TGTGCCTGGAGTACGACAGGGCTTGCTGAGCAGTTC. Translating it yields CAWSTTGLAEQF. The full-length CDR3 reads as CAWSTTGLAEQFF.